The rows below give T cell receptor beta chains drawn from one sample of a study of cytomegalovirus exposure and HLA in healthy donors. Sequenced by immunoSEQ multiplex PCR; TCRdb stores in-frame clones only, minus some. The sample lists about 220,000 clones; around nine tenths were seen once. Sequences were obtained from PBMCs. These receptor sequences come from a woman aged 18-30 years in good health and CMV-seronegative. The CDR3 runs from the conserved cysteine through the conserved F or W. Each record gives: J gene, V gene, D gene, clone size, CDR3 DNA, CDR3 protein. A D gene is named only where the DNA matches it firmly. Clone size is shown for a subset of rows, as once, few, many or a class of expanded clone.

j_call: TRBJ1-5
v_call: TRBV27
d_call: -
clone_size: -
cdr3_nt: TGTGCCAGCAGTTTGAGGGGGTCATGGTGGGATAGCAATCAGCCCCAGCATTTT
cdr3_aa: CASSLRGSWWDSNQPQHF

j_call: TRBJ2-7
v_call: TRBV5-6
d_call: -
clone_size: -
cdr3_nt: TGTGCCAGCAGCCCATACCTAGCGCTAACCTACGAGCAGTACTTC
cdr3_aa: CASSPYLALTYEQYF

j_call: TRBJ2-7
v_call: TRBV29-1
d_call: TRBD2
clone_size: -
cdr3_nt: TGCAGCGTTGAATCGATAGCGGGAGAGTATGAGCAGTACTTC
cdr3_aa: CSVESIAGEYEQYF

j_call: TRBJ1-2
v_call: TRBV15
d_call: -
clone_size: -
cdr3_nt: TGTGCCACCAGCAACGGGGGACTCGGTGGCTACACCTTC
cdr3_aa: CATSNGGLGGYTF

j_call: TRBJ1-5
v_call: TRBV28
d_call: -
clone_size: -
cdr3_nt: TGTGCCAGCAGTTTAAGGAGTAGCAATCAGCCCCAGCATTTT
cdr3_aa: CASSLRSSNQPQHF

j_call: TRBJ2-7
v_call: TRBV28
d_call: -
clone_size: -
cdr3_nt: TGTGCCAGCAGCAGCGGGACACGATGGCACGAGCAGTACTTC
cdr3_aa: CASSSGTRWHEQYF

j_call: TRBJ2-1
v_call: TRBV5-4
d_call: TRBD2
clone_size: -
cdr3_nt: TGTGCCAGCAGCTCAGCGGGAGGCCCCTACAATGAGCAGTTCTTC
cdr3_aa: CASSSAGGPYNEQFF

j_call: TRBJ1-2
v_call: TRBV28
d_call: -
clone_size: -
cdr3_nt: TGTGCCAGCAGTTCCCCCCGGGGAGGGGCGAACTATGGCTACACCTTC
cdr3_aa: CASSSPRGGANYGYTF

j_call: TRBJ1-1
v_call: TRBV6-5
d_call: -
clone_size: -
cdr3_nt: TGTGCCAGCAGTTACAAACAGGTGAACACTGAAGCTTTCTTT
cdr3_aa: CASSYKQVNTEAFF

j_call: TRBJ1-1
v_call: TRBV9
d_call: -
clone_size: -
cdr3_nt: TGTGCCAGCAGCGTAAAGGGGTTGGGCACTGAAGCTTTCTTT
cdr3_aa: CASSVKGLGTEAFF

j_call: TRBJ2-5
v_call: TRBV7-9
d_call: TRBD2
clone_size: once
cdr3_nt: TGTGCCAGCAGCTGGGGAGAAGGGCTAGCGGCCCCCGTGGGGTACTTC
cdr3_aa: CASSWGEGLAAPVGYF

j_call: TRBJ1-5
v_call: TRBV30
d_call: -
clone_size: -
cdr3_nt: TGTGCCTGGACCGGAGGAGACGGTCAGCCCCAGCATTTT
cdr3_aa: CAWTGGDGQPQHF

j_call: TRBJ2-6
v_call: TRBV2
d_call: -
clone_size: -
cdr3_nt: TGTGCCAGCAGGGACCCCCAGGGCTCTGGGGCCAACGTCCTGACTTTC
cdr3_aa: CASRDPQGSGANVLTF

j_call: TRBJ2-1
v_call: TRBV6-5
d_call: TRBD2
clone_size: -
cdr3_nt: TGTGCCACCCTTAGCGGGTTTAACAATGAGCAGTTCTTC
cdr3_aa: CATLSGFNNEQFF

j_call: TRBJ1-5
v_call: TRBV27
d_call: TRBD1
clone_size: -
cdr3_nt: TGTGCCAGCAGTTACCCGACAGGGGGTGCTAGCAATCAGCCCCAGCATTTT
cdr3_aa: CASSYPTGGASNQPQHF

j_call: TRBJ1-4
v_call: TRBV9
d_call: TRBD1
clone_size: -
cdr3_nt: TGTGCCAGCAGCGTAGCAGGGGGAGAAAAACTGTTTTTT
cdr3_aa: CASSVAGGEKLFF

j_call: TRBJ2-1
v_call: TRBV9
d_call: -
clone_size: -
cdr3_nt: TGTGCCAGCAGCGTAGGGGGTGGGGGCACATACAATGAGCAGTTCTTC
cdr3_aa: CASSVGGGGTYNEQFF

j_call: TRBJ1-6
v_call: TRBV6-5
d_call: TRBD1
clone_size: -
cdr3_nt: TGTGCCAGCAGTGGGGACAGCAGGACGTCACCCCTCCACTTT
cdr3_aa: CASSGDSRTSPLHF

j_call: TRBJ1-3
v_call: TRBV2
d_call: -
clone_size: -
cdr3_nt: TGTGCCAGCAACGGGAGAAACACCATATATTTT
cdr3_aa: CASNGRNTIYF

j_call: TRBJ2-1
v_call: TRBV19
d_call: -
clone_size: once
cdr3_nt: TGTGCCAGTAGTATACTCGGGACACTGGACAATGAGCAGTTCTTC
cdr3_aa: CASSILGTLDNEQFF

j_call: TRBJ2-1
v_call: TRBV6-5
d_call: -
clone_size: few
cdr3_nt: TGTGCCAGCAGGGCTCCCACCAATGAGCAGTTCTTC
cdr3_aa: CASRAPTNEQFF

j_call: TRBJ2-7
v_call: TRBV19
d_call: TRBD2
clone_size: -
cdr3_nt: TGTGCCAGAACCAGCGGGAGCCTCTCCTACGAGCAGTACTTC
cdr3_aa: CARTSGSLSYEQYF

j_call: TRBJ2-7
v_call: TRBV7-2
d_call: -
clone_size: -
cdr3_nt: TGTGCCAGCAGCCCAGGCCCCCCACAGTGGGCTGAAATCCAGCAGTACTTC
cdr3_aa: CASSPGPPQWAEIQQYF

j_call: TRBJ2-3
v_call: TRBV4-1
d_call: TRBD1
clone_size: -
cdr3_nt: TGCGCCAGCAGCCACCCCGGCCGGACAGGGAGCACAGATACGCAGTATTTT
cdr3_aa: CASSHPGRTGSTDTQYF

j_call: TRBJ2-7
v_call: TRBV4-1
d_call: -
clone_size: -
cdr3_nt: TGCGCCAGCAGCCAAGAAGTGGCAGTTCTCAACGAGCAGTACTTC
cdr3_aa: CASSQEVAVLNEQYF

j_call: TRBJ2-1
v_call: TRBV6-1
d_call: TRBD2
clone_size: -
cdr3_nt: TGTGCCAGCAGAATAGCGGGAGGGCCTCATGAGCAGTTCTTC
cdr3_aa: CASRIAGGPHEQFF

j_call: TRBJ2-1
v_call: TRBV2
d_call: TRBD1
clone_size: -
cdr3_nt: TGTGCCAGCACCCGGGACAGTCAGAGCTCCTACAATGAGCAGTTCTTC
cdr3_aa: CASTRDSQSSYNEQFF

j_call: TRBJ2-1
v_call: TRBV4-1
d_call: TRBD2
clone_size: -
cdr3_nt: TGCGCCAGCAGCCGCCTGGGACTAGCGGAGACGCAGTTCTTC
cdr3_aa: CASSRLGLAETQFF

j_call: TRBJ2-7
v_call: TRBV4-2
d_call: -
clone_size: -
cdr3_nt: TGTGCCAGCAGCCCTACAGGGAACTACGAGCAGTACTTC
cdr3_aa: CASSPTGNYEQYF

j_call: TRBJ1-1
v_call: TRBV7-2
d_call: TRBD1
clone_size: -
cdr3_nt: TGTGCCAGCAGCCTACGGGACAGGGGGCTCGGGGGCACTGAAGCTTTCTTT
cdr3_aa: CASSLRDRGLGGTEAFF

j_call: TRBJ1-2
v_call: TRBV19
d_call: TRBD1
clone_size: -
cdr3_nt: TGTGCCAGTAGTATCCAAAGGACAGGGGACTATGGCTACACCTTC
cdr3_aa: CASSIQRTGDYGYTF

j_call: TRBJ1-5
v_call: TRBV6-4
d_call: -
clone_size: -
cdr3_nt: TGTGCCAGCAGTGGGGAGGGTGAGCCCCAGCATTTT
cdr3_aa: CASSGEGEPQHF

j_call: TRBJ2-5
v_call: TRBV5-6
d_call: TRBD2
clone_size: -
cdr3_nt: TGTGCCAGCAGCCCATCTACAGCGGGGATGTACCAAGAGACCCAGTACTTC
cdr3_aa: CASSPSTAGMYQETQYF

j_call: TRBJ1-2
v_call: TRBV5-1
d_call: -
clone_size: -
cdr3_nt: TGCGCCAGCAGCTTGGGAGGGCAGGCGCGCCTTGGCTACACCTTC
cdr3_aa: CASSLGGQARLGYTF

j_call: TRBJ2-1
v_call: TRBV5-6
d_call: TRBD2
clone_size: -
cdr3_nt: TGTGCCAGCAGCGAACTAGCGGGATACAATGAGCAGTTCTTC
cdr3_aa: CASSELAGYNEQFF

j_call: TRBJ1-2
v_call: TRBV30
d_call: -
clone_size: -
cdr3_nt: TGTGCCTGGAGTGTACAGGCAGGCGTCATGGAAGGCTACACCTTC
cdr3_aa: CAWSVQAGVMEGYTF

j_call: TRBJ2-7
v_call: TRBV29-1
d_call: TRBD1
clone_size: -
cdr3_nt: TGCAGCGTCGGACAGGGAGGAGAAGAGCAGTACTTC
cdr3_aa: CSVGQGGEEQYF

j_call: TRBJ1-1
v_call: TRBV19
d_call: -
clone_size: -
cdr3_nt: TGTGCCAGTAGTGCCGCCGACAGGGAAGCTTTCTTT
cdr3_aa: CASSAADREAFF

j_call: TRBJ2-2
v_call: TRBV6-5
d_call: -
clone_size: -
cdr3_nt: TGTGCCAGCAGGGACTCTAACACCGGGGAGCTGTTTTTT
cdr3_aa: CASRDSNTGELFF

j_call: TRBJ2-7
v_call: TRBV6-6
d_call: -
clone_size: -
cdr3_nt: TGTGCCAGCAGTTTCGGACAGCTCTCCTACGAGCAGTACTTC
cdr3_aa: CASSFGQLSYEQYF

j_call: TRBJ2-3
v_call: TRBV6-5
d_call: TRBD1
clone_size: -
cdr3_nt: TGTGCCAGCAGTCGGTCGGCAGGGGGATATGGGCAGTATTTT
cdr3_aa: CASSRSAGGYGQYF

j_call: TRBJ1-2
v_call: TRBV6-1
d_call: -
clone_size: once
cdr3_nt: TGTGCCAGCAGTGAAAGGGGAGACGGCAGGGGAGTAGTCTATGGCTACACCTTC
cdr3_aa: CASSERGDGRGVVYGYTF

j_call: TRBJ2-7
v_call: TRBV6-9
d_call: TRBD2
clone_size: -
cdr3_nt: TGTGCCAGCAGTTGGACTAGCGATCCGTACGAGCAGTACTTC
cdr3_aa: CASSWTSDPYEQYF

j_call: TRBJ2-5
v_call: TRBV6-1
d_call: TRBD1
clone_size: -
cdr3_nt: TGTGCCAGCAGTGAGTCGGCAGGGGGCCATGAGACCCAGTACTTC
cdr3_aa: CASSESAGGHETQYF

j_call: TRBJ1-5
v_call: TRBV28
d_call: TRBD1
clone_size: -
cdr3_nt: TGTGCCAGCAGTTATCCGGGACAGGGGTTTGGCAATCAGCCCCAGCATTTT
cdr3_aa: CASSYPGQGFGNQPQHF

j_call: TRBJ2-1
v_call: TRBV6-1
d_call: -
clone_size: -
cdr3_nt: TGTGCCAGCAGTGACTTCAGGGGCGCCTACAATGAGCAGTTCTTC
cdr3_aa: CASSDFRGAYNEQFF

j_call: TRBJ1-3
v_call: TRBV5-1
d_call: TRBD1
clone_size: -
cdr3_nt: TGCGCCAGCAGCCCCGGACAGGGGGCGACCTCTGGAAACACCATATATTTT
cdr3_aa: CASSPGQGATSGNTIYF

j_call: TRBJ2-7
v_call: TRBV19
d_call: TRBD1
clone_size: -
cdr3_nt: TGTGCCAGTAGCCAACACTACAGGGGGCCCTACGAGCAGTACTTC
cdr3_aa: CASSQHYRGPYEQYF

j_call: TRBJ2-1
v_call: TRBV5-1
d_call: TRBD2
clone_size: -
cdr3_nt: TGCGCCAGTTCTAGCGGGAGGGGTCCAGTTTACAATGAGCAGTTCTTC
cdr3_aa: CASSSGRGPVYNEQFF

j_call: TRBJ2-2
v_call: TRBV4-2
d_call: -
clone_size: -
cdr3_nt: TGTGCCAGCAGCCCTATTCTTCAGGGATCTGATGCCGGGGAGCTGTTTTTT
cdr3_aa: CASSPILQGSDAGELFF

j_call: TRBJ2-1
v_call: TRBV6-6
d_call: TRBD2
clone_size: once
cdr3_nt: TGTGCCACAAGTGGCGGGAGCTCCTACAATGAGCAGTTCTTC
cdr3_aa: CATSGGSSYNEQFF

j_call: TRBJ2-3
v_call: TRBV27
d_call: TRBD2
clone_size: -
cdr3_nt: TGTGCCAGCAGTCTGCTGACTAGCGTAATCACAGATACGCAGTATTTT
cdr3_aa: CASSLLTSVITDTQYF

j_call: TRBJ1-5
v_call: TRBV6-5
d_call: TRBD1
clone_size: -
cdr3_nt: TGTGCCAGCAGCTTACGTAGGGGGCAGGAGCCCCAGCATTTT
cdr3_aa: CASSLRRGQEPQHF

j_call: TRBJ2-5
v_call: TRBV18
d_call: TRBD1
clone_size: -
cdr3_nt: TGTGCCAGCTCACCTCGAGGGGGCTCACGAGAGACCCAGTACTTC
cdr3_aa: CASSPRGGSRETQYF

j_call: TRBJ2-1
v_call: TRBV5-8
d_call: TRBD2
clone_size: -
cdr3_nt: TGTGCCAGCAGCTTGGACAGCGGGGAAGCCAATGAGCAGTTCTTC
cdr3_aa: CASSLDSGEANEQFF

j_call: TRBJ2-5
v_call: TRBV11-3
d_call: -
clone_size: -
cdr3_nt: TGTGCCAGCAGCTTACACGACACAGTCGAAGAGACCCAGTACTTC
cdr3_aa: CASSLHDTVEETQYF